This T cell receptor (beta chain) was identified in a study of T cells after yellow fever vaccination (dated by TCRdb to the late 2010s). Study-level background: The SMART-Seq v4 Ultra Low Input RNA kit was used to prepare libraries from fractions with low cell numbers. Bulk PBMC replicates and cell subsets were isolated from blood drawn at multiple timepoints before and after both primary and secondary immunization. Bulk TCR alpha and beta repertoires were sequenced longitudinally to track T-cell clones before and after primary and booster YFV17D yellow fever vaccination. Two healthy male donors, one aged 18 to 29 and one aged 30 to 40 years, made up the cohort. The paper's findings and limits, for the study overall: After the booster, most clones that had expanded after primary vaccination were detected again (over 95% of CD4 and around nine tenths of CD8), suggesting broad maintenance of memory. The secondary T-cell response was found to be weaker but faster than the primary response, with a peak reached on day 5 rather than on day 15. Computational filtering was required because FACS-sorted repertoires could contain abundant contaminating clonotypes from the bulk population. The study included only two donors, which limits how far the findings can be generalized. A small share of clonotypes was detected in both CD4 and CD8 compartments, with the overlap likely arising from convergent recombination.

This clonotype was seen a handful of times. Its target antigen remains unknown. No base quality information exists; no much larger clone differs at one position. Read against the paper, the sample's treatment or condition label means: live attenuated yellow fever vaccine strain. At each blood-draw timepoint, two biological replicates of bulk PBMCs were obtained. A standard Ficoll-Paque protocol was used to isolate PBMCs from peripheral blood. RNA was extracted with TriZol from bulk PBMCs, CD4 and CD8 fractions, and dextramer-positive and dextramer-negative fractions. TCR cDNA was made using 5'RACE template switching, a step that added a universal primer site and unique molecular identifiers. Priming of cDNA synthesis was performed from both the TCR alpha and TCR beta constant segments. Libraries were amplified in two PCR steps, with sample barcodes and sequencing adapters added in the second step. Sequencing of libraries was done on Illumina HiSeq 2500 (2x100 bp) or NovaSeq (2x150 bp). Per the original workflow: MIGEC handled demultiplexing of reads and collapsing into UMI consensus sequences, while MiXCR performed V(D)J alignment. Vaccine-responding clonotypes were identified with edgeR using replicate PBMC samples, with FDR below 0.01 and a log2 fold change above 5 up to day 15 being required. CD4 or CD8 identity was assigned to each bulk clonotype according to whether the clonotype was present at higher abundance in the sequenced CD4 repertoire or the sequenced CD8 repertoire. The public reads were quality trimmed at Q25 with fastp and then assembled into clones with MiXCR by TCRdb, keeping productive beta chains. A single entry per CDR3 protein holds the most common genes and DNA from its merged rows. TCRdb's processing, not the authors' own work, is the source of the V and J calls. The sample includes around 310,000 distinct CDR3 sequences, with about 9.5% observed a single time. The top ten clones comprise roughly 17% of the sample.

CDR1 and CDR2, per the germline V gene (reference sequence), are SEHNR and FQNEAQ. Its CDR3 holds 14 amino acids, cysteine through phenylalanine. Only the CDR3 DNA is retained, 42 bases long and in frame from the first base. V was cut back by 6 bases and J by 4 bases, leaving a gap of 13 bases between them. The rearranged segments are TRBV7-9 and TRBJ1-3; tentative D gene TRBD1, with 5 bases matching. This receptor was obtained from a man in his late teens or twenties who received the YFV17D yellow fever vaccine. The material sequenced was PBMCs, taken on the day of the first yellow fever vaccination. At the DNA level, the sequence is TGTGCCAGCAGGCAGGGAGTACGGGGAAACACCATATATTTT. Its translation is CASRQGVRGNTIYF. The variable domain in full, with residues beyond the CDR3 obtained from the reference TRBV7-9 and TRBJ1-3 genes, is DTGVSQNPRHKITKRGQNVTFRCDPISEHNRLYWYRQTLGQGPEFLTYFQNEAQLEKSRLLSDRFSAERPKGSFSTLEIQRTEQGDSAMYLCASRQGVRGNTIYFGEGSWLTVV.